Reported below is one T cell receptor (beta chain). From germline, CDR1 is MNHNS and CDR2 SASEGT. This CDR3 region has 14 residues. This sample was included in a study of monozygotic twins with inflammatory bowel disease. TCRdb reprocessed the 5' RACE reads, with one entry per CDR3 protein and no DNA. The sample features around 150,000 distinct CDR3 sequences, with over 2.5% in its top ten. The receptor comes from a human donor with ulcerative colitis or Crohn's disease, or a healthy co-twin of an affected twin (not recorded which). The chain uses TRBV6-1 and TRBJ1-2; TCRdb calls TRBD1, which cannot be checked without DNA. What was sequenced was blood. The CDR3 sequence is CASSPLTRGDGYTF.